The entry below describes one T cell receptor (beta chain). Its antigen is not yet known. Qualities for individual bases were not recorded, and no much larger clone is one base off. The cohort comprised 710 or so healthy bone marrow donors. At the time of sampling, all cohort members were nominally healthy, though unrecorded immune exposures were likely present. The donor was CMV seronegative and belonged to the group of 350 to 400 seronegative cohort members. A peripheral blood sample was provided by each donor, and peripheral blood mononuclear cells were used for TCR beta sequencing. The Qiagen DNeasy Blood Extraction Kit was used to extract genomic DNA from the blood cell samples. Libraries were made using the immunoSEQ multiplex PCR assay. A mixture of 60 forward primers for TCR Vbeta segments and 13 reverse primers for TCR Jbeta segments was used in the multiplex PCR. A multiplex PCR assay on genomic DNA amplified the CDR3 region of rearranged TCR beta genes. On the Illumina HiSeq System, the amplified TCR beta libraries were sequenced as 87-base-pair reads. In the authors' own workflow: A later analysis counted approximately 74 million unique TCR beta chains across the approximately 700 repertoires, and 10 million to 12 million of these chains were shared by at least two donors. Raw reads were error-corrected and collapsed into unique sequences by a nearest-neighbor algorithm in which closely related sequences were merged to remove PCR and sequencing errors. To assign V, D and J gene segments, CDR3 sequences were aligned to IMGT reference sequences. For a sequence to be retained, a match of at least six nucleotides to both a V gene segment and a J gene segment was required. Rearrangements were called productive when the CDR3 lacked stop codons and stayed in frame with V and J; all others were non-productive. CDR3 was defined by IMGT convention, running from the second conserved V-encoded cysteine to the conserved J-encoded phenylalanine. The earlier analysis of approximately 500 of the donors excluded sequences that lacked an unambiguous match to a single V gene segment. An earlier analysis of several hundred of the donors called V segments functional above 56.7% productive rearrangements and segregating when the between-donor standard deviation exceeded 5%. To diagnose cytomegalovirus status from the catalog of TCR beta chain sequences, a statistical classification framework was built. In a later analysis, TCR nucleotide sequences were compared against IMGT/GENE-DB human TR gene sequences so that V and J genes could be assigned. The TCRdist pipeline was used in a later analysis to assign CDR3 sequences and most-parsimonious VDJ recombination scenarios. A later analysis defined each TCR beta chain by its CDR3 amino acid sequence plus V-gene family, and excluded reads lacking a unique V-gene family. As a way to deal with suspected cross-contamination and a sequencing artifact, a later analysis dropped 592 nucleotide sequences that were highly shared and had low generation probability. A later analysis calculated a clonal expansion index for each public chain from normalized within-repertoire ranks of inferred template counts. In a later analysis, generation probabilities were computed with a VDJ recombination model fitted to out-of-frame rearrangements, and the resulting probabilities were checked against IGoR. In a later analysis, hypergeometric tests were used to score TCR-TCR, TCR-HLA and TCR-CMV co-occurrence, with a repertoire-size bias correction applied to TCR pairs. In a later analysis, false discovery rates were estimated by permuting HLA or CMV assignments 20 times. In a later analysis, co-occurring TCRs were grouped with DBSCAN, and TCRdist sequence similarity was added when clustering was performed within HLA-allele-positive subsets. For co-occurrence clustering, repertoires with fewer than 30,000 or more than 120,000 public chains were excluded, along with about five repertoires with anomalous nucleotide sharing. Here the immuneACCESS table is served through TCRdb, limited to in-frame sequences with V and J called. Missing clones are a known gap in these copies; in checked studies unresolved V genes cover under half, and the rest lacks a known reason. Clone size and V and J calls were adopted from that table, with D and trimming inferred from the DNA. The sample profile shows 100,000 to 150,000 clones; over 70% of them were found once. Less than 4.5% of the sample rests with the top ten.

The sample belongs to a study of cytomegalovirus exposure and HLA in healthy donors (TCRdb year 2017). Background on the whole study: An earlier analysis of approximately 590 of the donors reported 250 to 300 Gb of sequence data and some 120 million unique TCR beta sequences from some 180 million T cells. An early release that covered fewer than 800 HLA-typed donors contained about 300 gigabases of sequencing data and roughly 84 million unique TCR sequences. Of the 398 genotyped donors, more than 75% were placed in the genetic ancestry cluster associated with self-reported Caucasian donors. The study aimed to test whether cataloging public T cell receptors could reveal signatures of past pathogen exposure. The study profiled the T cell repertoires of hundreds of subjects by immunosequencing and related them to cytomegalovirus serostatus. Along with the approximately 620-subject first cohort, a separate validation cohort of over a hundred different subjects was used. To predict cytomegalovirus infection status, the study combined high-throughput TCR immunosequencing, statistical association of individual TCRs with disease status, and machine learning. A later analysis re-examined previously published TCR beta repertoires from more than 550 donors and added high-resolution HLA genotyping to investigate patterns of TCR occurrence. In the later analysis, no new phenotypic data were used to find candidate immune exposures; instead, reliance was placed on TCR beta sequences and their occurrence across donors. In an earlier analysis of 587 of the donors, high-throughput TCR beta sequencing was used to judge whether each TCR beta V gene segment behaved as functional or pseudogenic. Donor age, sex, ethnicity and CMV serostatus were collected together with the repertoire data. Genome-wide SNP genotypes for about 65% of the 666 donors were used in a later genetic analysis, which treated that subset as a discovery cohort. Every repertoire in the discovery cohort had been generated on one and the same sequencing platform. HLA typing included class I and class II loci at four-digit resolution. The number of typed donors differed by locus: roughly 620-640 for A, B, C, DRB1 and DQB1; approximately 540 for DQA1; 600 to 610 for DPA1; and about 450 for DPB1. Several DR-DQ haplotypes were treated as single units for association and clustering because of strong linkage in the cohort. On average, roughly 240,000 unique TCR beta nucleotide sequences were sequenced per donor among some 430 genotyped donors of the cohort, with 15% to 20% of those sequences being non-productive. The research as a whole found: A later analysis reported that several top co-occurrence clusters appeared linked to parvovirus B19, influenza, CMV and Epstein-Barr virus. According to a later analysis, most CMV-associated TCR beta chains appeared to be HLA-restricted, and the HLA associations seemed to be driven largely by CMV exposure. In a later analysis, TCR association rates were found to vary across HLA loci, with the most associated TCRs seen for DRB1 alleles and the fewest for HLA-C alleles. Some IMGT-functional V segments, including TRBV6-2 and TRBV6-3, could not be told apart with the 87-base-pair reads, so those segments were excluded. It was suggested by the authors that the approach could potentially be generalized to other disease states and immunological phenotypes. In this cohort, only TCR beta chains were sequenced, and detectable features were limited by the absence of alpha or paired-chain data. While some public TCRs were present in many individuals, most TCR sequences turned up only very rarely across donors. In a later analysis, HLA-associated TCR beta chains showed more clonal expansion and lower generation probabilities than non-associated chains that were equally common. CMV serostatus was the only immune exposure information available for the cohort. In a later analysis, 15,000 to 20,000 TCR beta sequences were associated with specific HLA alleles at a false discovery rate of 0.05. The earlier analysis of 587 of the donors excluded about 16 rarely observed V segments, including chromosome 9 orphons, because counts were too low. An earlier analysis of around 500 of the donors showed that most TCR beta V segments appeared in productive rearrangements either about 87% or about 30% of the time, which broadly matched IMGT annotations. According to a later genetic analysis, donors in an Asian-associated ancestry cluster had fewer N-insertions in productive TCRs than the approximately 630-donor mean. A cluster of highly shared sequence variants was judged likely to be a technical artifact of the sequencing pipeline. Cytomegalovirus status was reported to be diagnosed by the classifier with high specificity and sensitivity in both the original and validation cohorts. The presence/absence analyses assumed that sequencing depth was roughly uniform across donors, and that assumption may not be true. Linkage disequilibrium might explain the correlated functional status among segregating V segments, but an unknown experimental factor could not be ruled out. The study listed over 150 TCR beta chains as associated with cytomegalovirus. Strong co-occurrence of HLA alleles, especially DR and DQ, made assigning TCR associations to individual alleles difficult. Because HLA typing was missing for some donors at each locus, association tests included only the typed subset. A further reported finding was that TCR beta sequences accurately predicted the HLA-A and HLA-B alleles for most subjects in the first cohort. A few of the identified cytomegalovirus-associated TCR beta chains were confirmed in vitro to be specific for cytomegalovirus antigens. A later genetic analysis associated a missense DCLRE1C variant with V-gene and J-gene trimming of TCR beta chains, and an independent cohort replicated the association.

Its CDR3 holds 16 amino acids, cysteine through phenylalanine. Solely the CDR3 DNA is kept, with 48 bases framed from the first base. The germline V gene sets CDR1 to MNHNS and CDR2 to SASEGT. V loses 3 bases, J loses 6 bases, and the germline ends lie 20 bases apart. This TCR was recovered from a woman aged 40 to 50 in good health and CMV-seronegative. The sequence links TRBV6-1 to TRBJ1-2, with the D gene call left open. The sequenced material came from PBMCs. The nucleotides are TGTGCCAGCAGTGACCCGTTACAGCTGCAAATTGATGGCTACACCTTC. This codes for CASSDPLQLQIDGYTF.